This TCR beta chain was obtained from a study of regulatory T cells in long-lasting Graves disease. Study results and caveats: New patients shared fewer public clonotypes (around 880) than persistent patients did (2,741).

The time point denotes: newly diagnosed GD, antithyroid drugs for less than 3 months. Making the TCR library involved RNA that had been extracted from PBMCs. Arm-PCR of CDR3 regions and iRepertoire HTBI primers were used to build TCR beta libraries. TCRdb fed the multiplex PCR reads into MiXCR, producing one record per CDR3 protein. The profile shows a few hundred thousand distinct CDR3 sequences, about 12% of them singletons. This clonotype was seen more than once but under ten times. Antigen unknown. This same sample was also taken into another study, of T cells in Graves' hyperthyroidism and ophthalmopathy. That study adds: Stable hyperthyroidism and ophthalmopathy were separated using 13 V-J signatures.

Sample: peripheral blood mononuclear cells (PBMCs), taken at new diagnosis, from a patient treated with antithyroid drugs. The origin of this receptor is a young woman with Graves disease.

The chain's CDR3 is CASRASGRAVETQYF. The CDR3 nucleotides read TGTGCCAGCAGGGCCAGCGGGAGGGCCGTAGAGACCCAGTACTTC. The chain employs TRBV5-4 and TRBJ2-5; 10 bases fit TRBD2. With V trimmed by 5 bases and J by 4 bases, 8 bases remained unmatched. Germline CDR1 is SGHNT and CDR2 is YYREEE (reference sequence). CDR3 size: 15 residues.